This T cell receptor beta chain was retrieved from a study of blood T cell repertoires in COVID-19. Study-wide background: Both acute and convalescent COVID-19 samples were obtained from the United States, Italy and Spain. Sources were T cells, B-cell-depleted T cells, or PBMCs; the material itself was cDNA or gDNA.

V lost 4 bases to trimming and J lost 2 bases, with 14 bases between them. Germline V gene data show CDR1 as KGHDR and CDR2 as SFDVKD. The CDR3 spans 16 residues. In the original analysis: By means of reference gene primer amplification, nucleated cell counts were estimated. Profiled with immunoSEQ multiplex PCR; TCRdb holds only in-frame clones, not every one. The V and J calls and the clone size are those of that table, but D and trimming were determined from the DNA. The sample holds 80,000 to 100,000 clones, 91% seen once. This chain links TRBV24-1 with TRBJ2-1, with D possibly being TRBD1 (6 bases). The clonotype was recovered from a human donor with active COVID-19. The donor label of this sample is uncertain. The specimen sequenced was peripheral blood. The CDR3 sequence is CATSDPRGSPYNEQFF. The DNA of the CDR3 is TGTGCCACCAGTGACCCCAGGGGTTCCCCCTACAATGAGCAGTTCTTC.